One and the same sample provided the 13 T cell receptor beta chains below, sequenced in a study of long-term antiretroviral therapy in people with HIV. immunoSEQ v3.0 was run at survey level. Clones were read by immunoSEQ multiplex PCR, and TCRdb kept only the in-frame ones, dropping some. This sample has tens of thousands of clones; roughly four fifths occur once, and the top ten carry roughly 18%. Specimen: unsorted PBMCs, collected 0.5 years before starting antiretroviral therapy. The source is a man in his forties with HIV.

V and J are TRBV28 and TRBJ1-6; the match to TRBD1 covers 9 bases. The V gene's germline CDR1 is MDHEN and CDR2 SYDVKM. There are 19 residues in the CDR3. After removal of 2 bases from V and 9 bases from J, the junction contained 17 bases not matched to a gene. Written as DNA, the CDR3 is TGTGCCAGCAGTTTAGCGGGGACAGGGCAATACCTAGGGGGTTCACCCCTCCACTTT. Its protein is CASSLAGTGQYLGGSPLHF. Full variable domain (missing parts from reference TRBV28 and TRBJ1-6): DVKVTQSSRYLVKRTGEKVFLECVQDMDHENMFWYRQDPGLGLRLIYFSYDVKMKEKGDIPEGYSVSREKKERFSLILESASTNQTSMYLCASSLAGTGQYLGGSPLHFGNGTRLTVT.

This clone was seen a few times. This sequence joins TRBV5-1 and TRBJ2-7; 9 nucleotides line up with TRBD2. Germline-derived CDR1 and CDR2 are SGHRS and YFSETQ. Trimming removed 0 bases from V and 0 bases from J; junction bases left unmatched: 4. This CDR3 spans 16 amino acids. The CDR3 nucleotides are TGCGCCAGCAGCTTGGCTATGGGACTAGCCTCCTACGAGCAGTACTTC. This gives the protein CASSLAMGLASYEQYF. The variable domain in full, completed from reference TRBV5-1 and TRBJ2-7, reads KAGVTQTPRYLIKTRGQQVTLSCSPISGHRSVSWYQQTPGQGLQFLFEYFSETQRNKGNFPGRFSGRQFSNSRSEMNVSTLELGDSALYLCASSLAMGLASYEQYFGPGTRLTVT.

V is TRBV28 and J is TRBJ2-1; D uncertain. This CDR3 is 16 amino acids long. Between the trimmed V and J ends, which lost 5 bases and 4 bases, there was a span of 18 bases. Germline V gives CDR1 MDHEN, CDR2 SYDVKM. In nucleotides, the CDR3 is TGTGCCAGCAGTCCCAACCTAAAGACCGTTTACAATGAGCAGTTCTTC. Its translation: CASSPNLKTVYNEQFF.

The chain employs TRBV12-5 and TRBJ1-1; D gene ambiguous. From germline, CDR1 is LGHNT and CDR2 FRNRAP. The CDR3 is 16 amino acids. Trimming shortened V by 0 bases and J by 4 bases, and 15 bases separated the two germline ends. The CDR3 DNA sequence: TGTGCTAGTGGTTTGGTAGGCGGGTCGGGAGGCACTGAAGCTTTCTTT. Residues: CASGLVGGSGGTEAFF.

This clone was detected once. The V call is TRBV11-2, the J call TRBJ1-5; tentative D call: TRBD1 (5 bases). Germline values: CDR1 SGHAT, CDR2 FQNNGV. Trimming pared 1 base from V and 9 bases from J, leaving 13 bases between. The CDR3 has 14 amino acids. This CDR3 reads CASSLGRGLPPQHF. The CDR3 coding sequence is TGTGCCAGCAGCTTAGGACGGGGGTTACCGCCCCAGCATTTT.

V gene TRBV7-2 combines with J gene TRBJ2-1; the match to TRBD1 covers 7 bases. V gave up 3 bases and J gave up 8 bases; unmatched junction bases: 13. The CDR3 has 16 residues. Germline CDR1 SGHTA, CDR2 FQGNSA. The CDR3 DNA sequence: TGTGCCAGCAGCTTTTCATCGGGACAGTTGGTCGATGAGCAGTTCTTC. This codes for CASSFSSGQLVDEQFF.

CDR3 residues: CASSQDRTVGDGYTF. CDR3 DNA sequence: TGTGCCAGCAGCCAAGATCGGACAGTAGGAGATGGCTACACCTTC. This chain joins TRBV4-2 and TRBJ1-2; a weak D match, TRBD1 (6 bases). This CDR3 has 15 amino acids. The germline V gene encodes CDR1 LGHNA and CDR2 YNFKEQ. V was shortened by 0 bases and J by 6 bases, with 14 bases between the two germline ends.

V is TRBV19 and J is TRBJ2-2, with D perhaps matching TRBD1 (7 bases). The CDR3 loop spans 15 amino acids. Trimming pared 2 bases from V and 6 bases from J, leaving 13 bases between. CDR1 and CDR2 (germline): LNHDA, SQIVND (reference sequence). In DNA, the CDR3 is TGTGCCAGTAGTATATCCAGGGGGGTGGCCGGGGAGCTGTTTTTT. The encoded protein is CASSISRGVAGELFF.

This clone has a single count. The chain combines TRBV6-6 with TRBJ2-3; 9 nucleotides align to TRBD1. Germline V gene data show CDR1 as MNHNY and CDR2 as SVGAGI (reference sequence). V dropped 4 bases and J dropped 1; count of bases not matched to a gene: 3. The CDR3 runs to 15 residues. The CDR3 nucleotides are TGTGCCAGCAGTTTATACAGGGGGCGCACAGATACGCAGTATTTT. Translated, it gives CASSLYRGRTDTQYF.

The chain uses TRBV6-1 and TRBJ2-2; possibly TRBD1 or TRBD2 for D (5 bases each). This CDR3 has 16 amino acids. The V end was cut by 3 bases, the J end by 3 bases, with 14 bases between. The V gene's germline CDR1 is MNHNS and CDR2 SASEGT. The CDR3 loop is CASSEVEGRYTGELFF. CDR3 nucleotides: TGTGCCAGCAGTGAGGTTGAGGGGCGCTACACCGGGGAGCTGTTTTTT.

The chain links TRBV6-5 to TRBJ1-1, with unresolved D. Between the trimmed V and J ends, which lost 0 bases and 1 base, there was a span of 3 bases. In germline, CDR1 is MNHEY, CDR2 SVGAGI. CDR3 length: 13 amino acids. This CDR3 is CASSYSENTEAFF. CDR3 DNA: TGTGCCAGCAGTTACTCCGAGAACACTGAAGCTTTCTTT.

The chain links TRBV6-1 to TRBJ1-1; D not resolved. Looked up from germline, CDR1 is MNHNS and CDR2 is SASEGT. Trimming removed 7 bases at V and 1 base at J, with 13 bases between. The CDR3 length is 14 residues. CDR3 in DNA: TGTGCCAGCAATTGGGCAAGGGCGAACACTGAAGCTTTCTTT. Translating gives CASNWARANTEAFF.

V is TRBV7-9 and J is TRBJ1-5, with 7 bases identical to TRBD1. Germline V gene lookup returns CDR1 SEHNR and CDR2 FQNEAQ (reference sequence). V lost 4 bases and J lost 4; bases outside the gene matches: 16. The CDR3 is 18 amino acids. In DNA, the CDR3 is TGTGCCAGCAGCTCACACCCTGACAGGGAGGCAGGAAATCAGCCCCAGCATTTT. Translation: CASSSHPDREAGNQPQHF.